What follows are 2 T cell receptor beta chains derived from one specimen sequenced in a study of human T cells and chemical hapten exposure. Time point reported: pre-sensitization, week 0. The treatment here: therapeutic diphenylcyclopropenone sensitization with weekly scalp DPC. TCRdb re-called the RACE reads with MiXCR, one entry per CDR3 protein. The sample records approximately 320,000 distinct CDR3 sequences, approximately 5% being singletons. Specimen: whole blood, collected in connection with sensitization to the hapten diphenylcyclopropenone (DPC). These receptors came from a woman aged 18-29 years with alopecia areata. Some clones in this sample may be carry-over from other donors' samples.

The rearrangement links TRBV29-1 to TRBJ2-2; 9 nucleotides match TRBD1. Per germline, CDR1 SQVTM and CDR2 ANQGSEA. With V trimmed by 7 bases and J by 3 bases, 9 bases remained unmatched. The CDR3 is 15 residues long. This CDR3 is CSALPRDRDTGELFF. CDR3 in DNA: TGCAGCGCCCTACCAAGGGACAGGGACACCGGGGAGCTGTTTTTT.

This clonotype was counted many times. The rearrangement joins TRBV6-5 to TRBJ2-3, with 7 bases that match TRBD2. The CDR3 sequence is 15 residues long. The J segment lost 4 bases and the V segment lost 3 bases, leaving 7 bases of the junction unmatched. CDR1 is MNHEY, CDR2 SVGAGI, per germline. CDR3 DNA sequence: TGTGCCAGCAGTTATGAGGCGGGGGACGCAGATACGCAGTATTTT. Translation gives CASSYEAGDADTQYF.